Listed below are T cell receptor beta chains from one sample, sequenced in a study of control samples from healthy donors and cancer patients. Produced via immunoSEQ multiplex PCR; TCRdb's table is partial and in-frame only. This table holds tens of thousands of clones, 75% to 90% found once. Material: blood. Every receptor here comes from a man in his 60s in good health. CDR3s include the opening cysteine and the closing phenylalanine or tryptophan. The D gene is left open where the match is weak. Size is omitted from some rows. Given values are once, few, many or a class for expanded clones.

j_call clone_size d_call v_call cdr3_aa cdr3_nt
TRBJ1-5 - - TRBV4-1 CASSRQTGDQPQHF TGCGCCAGCAGCCGACAGACCGGGGATCAGCCCCAGCATTTT
TRBJ1-1 - - TRBV7-3 CASSSATGNTEAFF TGTGCCAGCAGCTCCGCGACAGGGAACACTGAAGCTTTCTTT
TRBJ1-3 - - TRBV28 CASSRTSSGNTIYF TGTGCCAGCAGTCGCACGAGCTCTGGAAACACCATATATTTT
TRBJ2-5 - - TRBV20-1 CSANKKETQYF TGCAGTGCCAACAAAAAAGAGACCCAGTACTTC
TRBJ2-7 - - TRBV9 CASSPRLLGEQYF TGTGCCAGCAGCCCACGGCTCCTTGGGGAGCAGTACTTC
TRBJ1-1 - - TRBV6-5 CASSYSKWSANTEAFF TGTGCCAGCAGTTACTCGAAATGGTCAGCGAACACTGAAGCTTTCTTT
TRBJ2-1 - TRBD2 TRBV5-8 CASSLTRLAGDSYNEQFF TGTGCCAGCAGCTTGACTAGACTAGCGGGTGACTCCTACAATGAGCAGTTCTTC
TRBJ2-1 - - TRBV6-5 CASSRGPNNEQFF TGTGCCAGCAGCCGGGGCCCTAACAATGAGCAGTTCTTC
TRBJ1-1 - - TRBV6-5 CASISEGMNTEAFF TGTGCCAGCATTTCCGAGGGTATGAACACTGAAGCTTTCTTT
TRBJ2-7 once TRBD2 TRBV25-1 CASSDPRLATYEQYF TGTGCCAGCAGTGATCCGCGACTAGCCACCTACGAGCAGTACTTC
TRBJ1-1 once - TRBV6-2/TRBV6-3 CASSYYGGGRRSEAFF TGTGCCAGCAGTTATTACGGAGGGGGGCGGCGGTCTGAAGCTTTCTTT
TRBJ1-2 - - TRBV11-2 CASSLVGGAAFPGYTF TGTGCCAGCAGCTTAGTGGGGGGCGCGGCCTTTCCTGGCTACACCTTC
TRBJ1-1 - - TRBV5-1 CASSTGGGNTEAFF TGCGCCAGCAGCACTGGAGGGGGGAACACTGAAGCTTTCTTT
TRBJ2-5 - - TRBV7-9 CASSSGLPPETQYF TGTGCCAGCAGCTCGGGACTCCCCCCAGAGACCCAGTACTTC
TRBJ1-4 - - TRBV6-5 CASSFTVNEKLFF TGTGCCAGCAGTTTTACGGTTAATGAAAAACTGTTTTTT
TRBJ2-7 - - TRBV14 CASSQDQLIGEQYF TGTGCCAGCAGCCAAGACCAGTTGATTGGCGAGCAGTACTTC
TRBJ1-5 - - TRBV29-1 CSVAGGDGYSNQPQHF TGCAGCGTGGCCGGGGGGGACGGATATAGCAATCAGCCCCAGCATTTT
TRBJ2-4 - TRBD2 TRBV28 CASSVTTSGRAPGAKNIQYF TGTGCCAGCAGTGTCACGACTAGCGGGAGGGCCCCGGGGGCCAAAAACATTCAGTACTTC
TRBJ1-2 - - TRBV6-5 CASSYSKGNYGYTF TGTGCCAGCAGTTACTCGAAGGGGAACTATGGCTACACCTTC
TRBJ1-4 - - TRBV21-1 CASSPRGLETGNEKLFF TGTGCCAGCAGCCCCCGGGGTTTAGAGACAGGCAATGAAAAACTGTTTTTT
TRBJ2-3 - - TRBV6-5 CASSRVSTDTQYF TGTGCCAGCTCTAGGGTTAGCACAGATACGCAGTATTTT
TRBJ2-7 - TRBD1 TRBV4-2 CASSPRTGGSYEQYF TGTGCCAGCAGCCCCAGGACAGGGGGCTCCTACGAGCAGTACTTC
TRBJ1-5 once - TRBV7-9 CASSHGEIGVGQPQHF TGTGCCAGCAGCCATGGTGAGATCGGGGTCGGACAGCCCCAGCATTTT
TRBJ2-7 - - TRBV2 CASSERGVYEQYF TGTGCCAGCAGTGAAAGGGGGGTTTACGAGCAGTACTTC
TRBJ2-6 - - TRBV5-6 CASSLVKGATSSGANVLTF TGTGCCAGCAGCTTGGTTAAAGGGGCTACCAGCTCTGGGGCCAACGTCCTGACTTTC
TRBJ1-2 - - TRBV6-5 CASSQQGSYGYTF TGTGCCAGCAGTCAACAGGGTTCCTATGGCTACACCTTC
TRBJ1-1 - - TRBV11-2 CASSPFGGARTEAFF TGTGCCAGCAGCCCCTTTGGGGGGGCGCGCACTGAAGCTTTCTTT
TRBJ1-1 - - TRBV10-2 CASSGRPSEAFF TGCGCCAGCAGTGGGCGTCCATCTGAAGCTTTCTTT
TRBJ1-2 - - TRBV7-3 CASSLTGGIGGYTF TGTGCCAGCAGCTTAACAGGGGGAATCGGTGGCTACACCTTC
TRBJ1-5 - - TRBV1 CTSSQRTRGTGHSNQPQHF TGCACCAGCAGCCAACGAACCAGGGGGACAGGACATAGCAATCAGCCCCAGCATTTT
TRBJ2-6 - - TRBV6-5 CASKGLGAGANVLTF TGTGCCAGCAAAGGTCTCGGGGCTGGGGCCAACGTCCTGACTTTC
TRBJ2-7 - TRBD2 TRBV9 CASSVNPSGVYEQYF TGTGCCAGCAGCGTAAATCCTAGCGGGGTTTACGAGCAGTACTTC
TRBJ2-1 - - TRBV23-1 CASSQSLAFLSYNEQFF TGCGCCAGCAGTCAATCGCTCGCCTTTTTATCCTACAATGAGCAGTTCTTC
TRBJ2-1 - - TRBV15 CATSRGGRVNEQFF TGTGCCACCAGCAGAGGGGGCAGGGTCAATGAGCAGTTCTTC
TRBJ1-6 few - TRBV5-1 CASSPRGDNSPLHF TGCGCCAGCAGCCCCCGGGGGGATAATTCACCCCTCCACTTT
TRBJ2-1 few - TRBV19 CASSARTYNEQFF TGTGCCAGTAGCGCTCGGACATACAATGAGCAGTTCTTC
TRBJ2-7 - TRBD2 TRBV7-9 CASSLGLAGYYEQYF TGTGCCAGCAGCTTAGGTCTAGCGGGGTACTACGAGCAGTACTTC